This T cell receptor (beta chain) comes out of a study of T cell repertoires in cytomegalovirus infection (dated by TCRdb to about 2019). For context, the study as a whole: Donor HLA type was relevant to the analysis, because carriage of CMV infection together with the matching HLA type was indicated by public TCR beta signatures.

The germline V and J ends show losses of 4 bases and 3 bases respectively, and no gene match explains 7 bases of the junction. Measured from the cysteine to the phenylalanine, the CDR3 is 16 residues long. Solely the CDR3 DNA is kept, with 48 bases framed from the first base. The germline V gene yields MDHEN for CDR1 and SYDVKM for CDR2. This clonotype was detected ten times or more. The antigen it recognizes is unknown. No base quality values were provided; no much bigger clone lies one nucleotide off. What the authors observed across the whole study: In the ex vivo response, HLA-C-restricted CMV-specific TCR beta clonotypes were dominant, and in two of eight donors the single most frequent clonotype came from this HLA-C-restricted group. In both this cohort and an independent cohort of several hundred donors, the cumulative frequency of public TCR beta family members distinguished carriers of CMV infection plus the relevant HLA type.

Instrument used: Illumina HiSeq 1500. TCRdb redid the processing of the public reads, applying fastp at Q25 and MiXCR, and retained in-frame beta chains. Each entry is one CDR3 protein sequence, shown with its most common DNA and genes. The sample includes more than 150,000 distinct CDR3 sequences, with approximately 19% observed a single time. Clones ranked in the top ten supply just under 3% of the sample. The chain links TRBV28 with TRBJ2-3; 10 bases in the junction line up with TRBD2. Specimen: PBMCs. The receptor's source is a human donor in good health (CMV status not recorded). Some clones in this sample may be carry-over from other donors' samples. CDR3 sequence: CASSSRGAGGTDTQYF. In nucleotide form, the sequence is TGTGCCAGCAGTTCCCGAGGAGCGGGAGGGACAGATACGCAGTATTTT.